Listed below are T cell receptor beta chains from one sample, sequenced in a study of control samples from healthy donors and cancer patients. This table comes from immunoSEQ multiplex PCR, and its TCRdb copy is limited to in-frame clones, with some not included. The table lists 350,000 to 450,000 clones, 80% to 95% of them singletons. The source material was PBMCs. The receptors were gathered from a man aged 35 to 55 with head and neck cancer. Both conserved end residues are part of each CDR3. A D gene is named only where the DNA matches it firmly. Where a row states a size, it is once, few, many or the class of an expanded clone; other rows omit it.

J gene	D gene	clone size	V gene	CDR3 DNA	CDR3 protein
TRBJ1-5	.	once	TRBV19	TGTGCCAGTAGTACTCTACCTCTAGGGCTTGGCAATCAGCCCCAGCATTTT	CASSTLPLGLGNQPQHF
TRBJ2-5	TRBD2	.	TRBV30	TGTGCCTGGAGCCGACCCGGGACCGGGGGGGAAGAGACCCAGTACTTC	CAWSRPGTGGEETQYF
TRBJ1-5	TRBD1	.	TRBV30	TGTGCCTGGAGCGGACAGGGTCGGAGCAATCAGCCCCAGCATTTT	CAWSGQGRSNQPQHF
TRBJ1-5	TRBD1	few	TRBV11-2	TGTGCCAGCAGAGGGTCAGGGGGCGGTCAGCCCCAGCATTTT	CASRGSGGGQPQHF
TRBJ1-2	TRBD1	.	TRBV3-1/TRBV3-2	TGTGCCAGCAGCCAGTACAGGGGGAACTATGGCTACACCTTC	CASSQYRGNYGYTF
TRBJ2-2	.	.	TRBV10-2	TGCGCCAGCAGGCGGGACACCGGGGAGCTGTTTTTT	CASRRDTGELFF
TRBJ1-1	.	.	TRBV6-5	TGTGCCAGCAATATAAACGCACTCGTGAACACTGAAGCTTTCTTT	CASNINALVNTEAFF
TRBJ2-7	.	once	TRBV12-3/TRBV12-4	TGTGCCAGCAGCTTGCCGTCGGGCTACGAGCAGTACTTC	CASSLPSGYEQYF
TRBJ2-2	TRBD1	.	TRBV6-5	TGTGCCAGCAGTTACCGAACAGGGGGCGGGTCCGGGGAGCTGTTTTTT	CASSYRTGGGSGELFF
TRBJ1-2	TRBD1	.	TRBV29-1	TGCAGCGTGGGGACAGGGGACTATGGCTACACCTTC	CSVGTGDYGYTF
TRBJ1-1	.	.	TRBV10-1	TGCGCCAGCAGTGACTCGGTGAACACTGAAGCTTTCTTT	CASSDSVNTEAFF
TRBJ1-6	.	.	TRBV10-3	TGTGCCATCGCGGGAAATAATTCACCCCTCCACTTT	CAIAGNNSPLHF
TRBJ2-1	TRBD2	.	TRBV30	TGTGCCTGGAGCGCCGCGGGAGGTGGTTACAATGAGCAGTTCTTC	CAWSAAGGGYNEQFF
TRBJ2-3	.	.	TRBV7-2	TGTGCCAGCAGCTACACGACAGATACGCAGTATTTT	CASSYTTDTQYF
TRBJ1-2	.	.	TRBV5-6	TGTGCCAGCAGCTCCACAATACTGACCCTGGCTAACTATGGCTACACCTTC	CASSSTILTLANYGYTF
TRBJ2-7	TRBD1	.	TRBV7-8	TGTGCCAGCAGCTTAAGGGACAGCGCCTACGAGCAGTACTTC	CASSLRDSAYEQYF
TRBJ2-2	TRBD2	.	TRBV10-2	TGCGCCAGCAGGGGCGGGGGGGCCAATTTGGCCGGGGAGCTGTTTTTT	CASRGGGANLAGELFF
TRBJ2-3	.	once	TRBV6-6	TGTGCCAGCAGTAGGGACAGCACAGATACGCAGTATTTT	CASSRDSTDTQYF
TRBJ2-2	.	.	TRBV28	TGTGCCAGCAGTTTCCGTCCCGGTGAGCTGTTTTTT	CASSFRPGELFF
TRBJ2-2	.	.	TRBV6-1	TGTGCCAGCAGTGAAACACCCTCACGGGAGCTGTTTTTT	CASSETPSRELFF
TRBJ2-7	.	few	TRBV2	TGTGCCAGCATGGGGGAGCCTTACGAGCAGTACTTC	CASMGEPYEQYF
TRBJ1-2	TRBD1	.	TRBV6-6	TGTGCCAGCAGTACCACATGGGACAGAAAGTCAGGCTACACCTTC	CASSTTWDRKSGYTF
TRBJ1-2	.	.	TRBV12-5	TGTGCTAGTGGTTTGGTACTCCAAAACTATGGCTACACCTTC	CASGLVLQNYGYTF
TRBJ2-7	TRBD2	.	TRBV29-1	TGCAGCGTAACGATGGCGGGGGGACGGTACGAGCAGTACTTC	CSVTMAGGRYEQYF
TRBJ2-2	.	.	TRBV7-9	TGTGCCAGCAGCTTAGTAGCTATGACCGGGGAGCTGTTTTTT	CASSLVAMTGELFF
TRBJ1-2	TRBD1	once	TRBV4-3	TGCGCCAGCAGCCTAGCTACAGGGGGCGATGGCTACACCTTC	CASSLATGGDGYTF
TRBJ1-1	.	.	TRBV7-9	TGTGCCAGCAGCCTCGCCGGACCGGGGACTGAAGCTTTCTTT	CASSLAGPGTEAFF
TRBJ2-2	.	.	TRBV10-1	TGCGCCAGCAGGGATTCGAACACCGGGGAGCTGTTTTTT	CASRDSNTGELFF
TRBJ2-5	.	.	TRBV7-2	TGTGCCAGCAGCTTAATGTCCACCCGCGGGGCCCAGTACTTC	CASSLMSTRGAQYF